The subject of this entry is one T cell receptor beta chain. What it binds is unknown. These data originate in a study of cytomegalovirus exposure and HLA in healthy donors. General study results and limits: Reports state that TCR beta sequences accurately predicted most subjects' HLA-A and HLA-B alleles. A later analysis showed TCR association rates differing by HLA locus, peaking at DRB1 and lowest at HLA-C.

This CDR3 region has 16 residues. V lost 1 base to trimming and J lost 2 bases, with 16 bases between them. CDR1 and CDR2 (germline): GTSNPN, SVGIG (reference sequence). 13 Jbeta primers and 60 Vbeta primers were used for the PCR. As originally analysed: Roughly 81 million unique TCR beta chains, roughly 10 million shared, were counted in a later analysis. Assay used: immunoSEQ multiplex PCR; TCRdb lists only in-frame clones, some missing. V and J calls and clone size are given by that table; D and trimming were obtained from the DNA. The data contain about 250,000 clones, just under 80% of them singletons.

This clonotype was obtained from a boy aged 5-17 years in good health and CMV-seronegative. The chain has TRBV30 and TRBJ2-3, with D perhaps TRBD1 (6 bases). The sample was PBMCs. The CDR3 region is CAWSDWTNRDTDTQYF. The CDR3 nucleotides are TGTGCCTGGAGTGATTGGACAAACAGGGACACAGATACGCAGTATTTT.